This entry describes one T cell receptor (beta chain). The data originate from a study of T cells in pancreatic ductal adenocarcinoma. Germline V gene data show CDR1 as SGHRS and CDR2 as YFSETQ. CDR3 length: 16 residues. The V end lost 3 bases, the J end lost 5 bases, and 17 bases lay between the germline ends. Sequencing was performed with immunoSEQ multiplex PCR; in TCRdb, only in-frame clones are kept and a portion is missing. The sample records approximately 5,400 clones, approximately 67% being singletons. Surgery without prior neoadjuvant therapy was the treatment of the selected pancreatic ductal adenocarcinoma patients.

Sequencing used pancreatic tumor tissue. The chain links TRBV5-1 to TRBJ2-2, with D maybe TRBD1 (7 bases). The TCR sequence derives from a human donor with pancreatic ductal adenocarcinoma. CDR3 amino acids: CASSSAGQRDTGELFF. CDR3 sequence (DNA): TGCGCCAGCAGCTCGGCGGGACAGAGGGATACCGGGGAGCTGTTTTTT.